This T cell receptor beta chain originates from a study of early T cells in non-severe SARS-CoV-2 infection. TCRdb itself ran the 5' RACE reads through MiXCR, one entry per CDR3 protein. This table has over 55,000 distinct CDR3 sequences, roughly 13% appearing once. This clonotype was observed a handful of times. The V and J ends lost 3 bases and 3 bases, in that order; junction bases with no gene match: 3. The germline V gene encodes CDR1 SQVTM and CDR2 ANQGSEA. This CDR3 region has 13 residues. The material sequenced was whole blood. This TCR was recovered from an adult who was a healthcare worker with PCR-confirmed SARS-CoV-2 infection or an uninfected control (not recorded which). The chain uses TRBV29-1 and TRBJ2-7; TRBD2 aligns across 9 bases. CDR3 coding DNA: TGCAGCGTTGAGGGGACTAGCCGCTACGAGCAGTACTTC. This gives the protein CSVEGTSRYEQYF.